The T cell receptor beta chain described here comes from a study of blood T cell repertoires in COVID-19. How the authors handled the data: Reference gene primer amplification yielded estimated nucleated cell counts. Some clones are missing from TCRdb's copy, which holds only in-frame ones; the method was immunoSEQ multiplex PCR. Clone size and V and J calls were adopted from that table, with D and trimming inferred from the DNA. The sample gives about 150,000 clones, about 90% of which show up once; 6% to 7% is in the top ten. V lost 4 bases, J lost 0 bases, and 15 bases lay in between. The CDR3 runs to 16 residues. Germline CDR1 is SNHLY and CDR2 is FYNNEI.

The sequence was obtained from a man older than 75 with acute or convalescent COVID-19. The rearrangement joins TRBV2 to TRBJ1-1; D uncertain. Sequenced material: peripheral blood. The DNA for the CDR3 is TGTGCCAGCAGTGGATTCGTTTTTAGTATGAACACTGAAGCTTTCTTT. It yields the protein CASSGFVFSMNTEAFF.